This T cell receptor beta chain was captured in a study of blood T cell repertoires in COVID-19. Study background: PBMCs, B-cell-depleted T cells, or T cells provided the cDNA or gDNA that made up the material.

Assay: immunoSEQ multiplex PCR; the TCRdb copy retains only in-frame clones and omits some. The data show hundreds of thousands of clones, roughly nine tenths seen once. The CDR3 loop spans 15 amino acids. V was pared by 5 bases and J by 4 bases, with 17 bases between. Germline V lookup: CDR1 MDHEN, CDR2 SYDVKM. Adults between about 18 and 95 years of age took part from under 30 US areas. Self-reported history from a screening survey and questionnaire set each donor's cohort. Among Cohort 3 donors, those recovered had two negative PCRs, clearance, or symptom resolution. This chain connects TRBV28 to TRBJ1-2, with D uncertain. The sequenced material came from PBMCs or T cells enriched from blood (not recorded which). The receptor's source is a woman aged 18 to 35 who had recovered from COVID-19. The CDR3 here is CASSRPGRPGYGYTF. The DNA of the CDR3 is TGTGCCAGCAGTCGCCCGGGTCGCCCCGGCTATGGCTACACCTTC.